The 27 T cell receptor beta chains below were found in one sample sequenced in a study of Ad26.COV2.S vaccination and SARS-CoV-2 variants (dated by TCRdb to 2020 to 2023). The sample's treatment or condition label is to be understood as: about 20 received Ad26.COV2.S at low or high dose, single or two shots; several received placebo; per-sample allocation not given. Repertoires of vaccine and placebo recipients were sequenced from samples taken on day 63 after the first injection. Library creation used the immunoSEQ multiplex PCR assay. TCRdb holds this immuneACCESS table with in-frame rearrangements only. Some clones are missing; in checked studies, unresolved V genes explain under half, and the rest has no known cause. The sample table shows 300,000 to 400,000 clones, and 85% are seen once. Jointly, the top ten make up 2% to 2.5% of the sample. Sequences were derived from peripheral blood, sampled in a trial of Ad26.COV2.S vaccine versus placebo. All receptors come from a person aged 18-65 years who received the Ad26.COV2.S COVID-19 vaccine or a placebo.

This clone was observed many times. DNA for the CDR3: TGTGCCACCTCGCCGGGACCAAATGGGGAGACCCAGTACTTC. Protein product: CATSPGPNGETQYF. The rearrangement links TRBV15 to TRBJ2-5; possibly TRBD1 or TRBD2 for D (5 bases each). This CDR3 region has 14 residues. In germline, CDR1 is LNHNV, CDR2 YYDKDF (reference sequence). Trimming took 8 bases from V and 5 from J, leaving 18 bases between them.

The chain is built from TRBV7-8 and TRBJ2-5; D may be TRBD1 or TRBD2 (5 bases each). The CDR3 consists of 16 residues. The V and J ends lost 0 bases and 4 bases respectively, with 15 bases between them. Looked up from germline, CDR1 is SGHVS and CDR2 is FQNEAQ. The CDR3 sequence is CASSLASGARTETQYF. For the CDR3, the DNA is TGTGCCAGCAGCTTAGCTTCCGGGGCGCGAACAGAGACCCAGTACTTC.

The gene calls are TRBV14 and TRBJ1-4, with D uncertain. V shed 0 bases and J shed 8 bases, with 13 bases lying between them. This CDR3 is built from 15 residues. In germline, CDR1 is SGHDN, CDR2 FVKESK. In DNA form, the CDR3 reads TGTGCCAGCAGCCAAGATTCCCTCCCGGGCGAAAAACTGTTTTTT. It codes for CASSQDSLPGEKLFF.

This clone was detected only a few times. The V gene is TRBV7-2, the J gene TRBJ2-6, with D uncertain. With 1 base removed from V and 3 bases from J, the gap between germline ends came to 7 bases. CDR3 length equals 15 residues. Germline CDR1 is SGHTA and CDR2 is FQGNSA. This CDR3 reads CASSLGPVGANVLTF. The CDR3 DNA is TGTGCCAGCAGCTTAGGGCCAGTTGGGGCCAACGTCCTGACTTTC.

This chain links TRBV19 with TRBJ2-3; TRBD2 agrees at 15 bases. V shed 5 bases and J 1 base; nucleotides not matched to a gene: 7. Germline V lookup: CDR1 LNHDA, CDR2 SQIVND (reference sequence). The CDR3 totals 18 residues. The CDR3 nucleotides are TGTGCCAGTAGTTCCGGGACTAGCGGGGGGCTTCGCACAGATACGCAGTATTTT. This codes for CASSSGTSGGLRTDTQYF.

The chain is built from TRBV6-5 and TRBJ2-3; TRBD2 matches 8 bases. CDR1 is MNHEY and CDR2 is SVGAGI in the germline V gene. The CDR3 has 15 amino acids. Germline trimming cut 6 bases from V and 2 bases from J; bases unmatched to any gene: 7. The CDR3 DNA follows: TGTGCCAGCAGCGGATGGACTAGCCCCACAGATACGCAGTATTTT. Its protein is CASSGWTSPTDTQYF.

The chain carries TRBV28 and TRBJ2-7; 10 nucleotides align to TRBD2. The CDR3 spans 15 residues. The germline V gene encodes CDR1 MDHEN and CDR2 SYDVKM. The junction had 7 bases not matched to a gene; V was cut back by 4 bases and J by 4 bases. CDR3 nucleotide sequence: TGTGCCAGCAGTTCCATAGCGGGGGGATCTTACGAGCAGTACTTC. Translating it yields CASSSIAGGSYEQYF.

Only one count was recorded for this clone. This CDR3 reads CASSDGQSTRPGANVLTF. Here the CDR3 DNA reads TGCGCCAGCAGCGACGGACAGTCTACCCGACCTGGGGCCAACGTCCTGACTTTC. This chain connects TRBV5-1 to TRBJ2-6; possible D gene TRBD1, 6 bases. The CDR3 sequence is 18 residues long. Trimming left V 4 bases short and J 2 bases short, with 19 bases between. Germline V gene sequence: CDR1 SGHRS, CDR2 YFSETQ.

J is TRBJ2-7 and V is TRBV4-1; the match to TRBD2 covers 12 bases. This CDR3 comprises 19 residues. Germline loops: CDR1 MGHRA, CDR2 YSYEKL. Trimming removed 0 bases from V and 2 bases from J; junction bases left unmatched: 11. DNA of the CDR3: TGCGCCAGCAGCCAAGATCGGGCCCTAGCGGGGGGGACAGCCTACGAGCAGTACTTC. Translation gives CASSQDRALAGGTAYEQYF.

The J gene is TRBJ2-5, the V gene TRBV6-2 or TRBV6-3, with TRBD2 identical over 11 bases. The V gene end was trimmed by 6 bases and the J gene end by 0 bases; junction bases not matched to a gene: 15. This CDR3 region has 19 residues. Germline V gene lookup returns CDR1 MNHEY and CDR2 SVGEGT. DNA for the CDR3: TGTGCCAGCAGCTCTAAACGGGGACTAGCGGAAGATTACCAAGAGACCCAGTACTTC. It encodes CASSSKRGLAEDYQETQYF.

This chain links TRBV12-3 or TRBV12-4 with TRBJ1-2; 11 bases agree with TRBD1. Trimming removed 10 bases from V and 8 bases from J; junction bases left unmatched: 9. This CDR3 is 13 amino acids long. CDR3 sequence reads: CATPGGQGDGYTF. The CDR3 DNA sequence: TGTGCCACCCCCGGGGGACAGGGGGACGGCTACACCTTC.

The chain carries TRBV5-4 and TRBJ1-1; TRBD1 is a possible D gene (6 bases). V lost 0 bases and J lost 5, with 11 bases in between. CDR3 length: 14 residues. Germline lookup yields CDR1 SGHNT and CDR2 YYREEE (reference sequence). The CDR3 reads CASSLDRAGTEAFF. In DNA, the CDR3 is TGTGCCAGCAGCTTGGACAGGGCGGGAACTGAAGCTTTCTTT.

The chain has TRBV28 and TRBJ1-5; 9 bases line up with TRBD1. CDR3 size: 15 residues. Germline trimming cut 10 bases from V and 4 bases from J; bases unmatched to any gene: 11. In germline, CDR1 is MDHEN, CDR2 SYDVKM. The chain's CDR3 is CATLLPGQGNQPQHF. CDR3 DNA sequence: TGTGCCACCCTACTCCCGGGACAGGGTAATCAGCCCCAGCATTTT.

This chain uses TRBV5-3 with TRBJ1-2; tentative D call: TRBD1 (6 bases). TRBV5-3 carries the ORF label, with uncertain function. This CDR3 spans 18 amino acids. With 4 bases removed from V and 0 bases from J, the gap between germline ends came to 22 bases. The CDR3 DNA reads as TGTGCCAGAAGCCTCCCCTCATCTGGACAGAGTTCTAACTATGGCTACACCTTC. It specifies CARSLPSSGQSSNYGYTF.

The V gene is TRBV28, the J gene TRBJ1-2, with D hard to call. This CDR3 region has 12 residues. Germline assignment: CDR1 MDHEN and CDR2 SYDVKM. Trimming removed 8 bases at V and 4 bases at J, with 11 bases between. The chain's CDR3 is CASVIGSYGYTF. In DNA form, the CDR3 reads TGTGCCAGCGTCATTGGGAGCTATGGCTACACCTTC.

The CDR3 bases are TGTGCCAGCAGCCGGACAGGGAGGAACACCGGGGAGCTGTTTTTT. It encodes CASSRTGRNTGELFF. The V and J genes are TRBV5-5 and TRBJ2-2; 8 bases align to TRBD1. Losses at the gene ends were 4 bases for V and 1 base for J; bases not matched to a gene: 3. Looked up from germline, CDR1 is SGHKS and CDR2 is YYEKEE (reference sequence). The CDR3 runs to 15 residues.

This chain links TRBV24-1 with TRBJ2-7, with TRBD1 identical over 11 bases. The CDR3 extends over 18 amino acids. The V gene's germline CDR1 is KGHDR and CDR2 SFDVKD. J lost 3 bases, V lost 4 bases, and 13 bases had no gene match. This CDR3 is CATSDSGGQGARHYEQYF. In DNA form, the CDR3 reads TGTGCCACCAGTGACTCGGGAGGACAGGGGGCTAGACACTACGAGCAGTACTTC.

This chain links TRBV7-8 with TRBJ1-4, with 11 bases identical to TRBD1. This CDR3 spans 17 amino acids. Germline-derived CDR1 and CDR2 are SGHVS and FQNEAQ. The V segment lost 4 bases and the J segment 0 bases; nucleotides outside the gene matches: 4. The CDR3 region is CASSSPGQGATNEKLFF. CDR3 DNA: TGTGCCAGCAGCTCTCCGGGACAGGGGGCAACTAATGAAAAACTGTTTTTT.

The rearrangement joins TRBV6-5 to TRBJ1-2; unclear D gene. The CDR3 sequence is 16 residues long. V lost 0 bases and J 3 bases, leaving 14 bases between the germline ends. Germline loops: CDR1 MNHEY, CDR2 SVGAGI. The chain's CDR3 is CASSYSVQTSHYGYTF. The CDR3 DNA reads as TGTGCCAGCAGTTACTCGGTCCAGACCTCTCACTATGGCTACACCTTC.

This CDR3 is CASSPRSGNSPLHF. Written as DNA, the CDR3 is TGTGCCAGCAGCCCGCGGTCAGGCAATTCACCCCTCCACTTT. The chain links TRBV11-2 to TRBJ1-6; unclear D gene. The V and J ends lost 5 bases and 7 bases respectively, with 12 bases between them. Germline values: CDR1 SGHAT, CDR2 FQNNGV. This CDR3 contains 14 residues.

This rearrangement joins TRBV19 to TRBJ1-3; D ambiguous. CDR3 length equals 14 residues. CDR1 is LNHDA and CDR2 is SQIVND in the germline V gene (reference sequence). V was trimmed by 4 bases and J by 3 bases, leaving 10 bases between them. CDR3 bases: TGTGCCAGTAGTACGACGCGGGGTGGAAACACCATATATTTT. Protein sequence: CASSTTRGGNTIYF.

This clone was counted between two and nine times. This rearrangement joins TRBV6-1 to TRBJ1-2; possibly TRBD1 for D (5 bases). The CDR3 has 18 amino acids. Trimming took off 2 bases at V and 2 bases at J, with 21 bases between the two ends. In germline, CDR1 is MNHNS, CDR2 SASEGT. CDR3 sequence reads: CASSEMGRADYENYGYTF. In DNA, the CDR3 is TGTGCCAGCAGTGAAATGGGCAGGGCGGACTACGAGAACTATGGCTACACCTTC.

About this clone: This specimen includes other DNA sequences encoding the same CDR3. J is TRBJ2-7 and V is TRBV19; TRBD1 agrees at 7 bases. J gave up 3 bases and V 5 bases, and 4 bases lay outside the gene matches. CDR3 size: 13 residues. Germline CDR1 is LNHDA and CDR2 is SQIVND (reference sequence). The CDR3 DNA reads as TGTGCCAGTAGTCCGGGACAGAGCTACGAGCAGTACTTC. Its translation: CASSPGQSYEQYF.

This clone came up once. The V and J genes are TRBV29-1 and TRBJ2-7; perhaps TRBD1 as D (6 bases). The germline CDR1 and CDR2 sequences are SQVTM and ANQGSEA. V lost 4 bases and J 2 bases, leaving 12 bases between the germline ends. This CDR3 is built from 13 residues. The CDR3 DNA sequence: TGCAGCGTTGCACGGACAGACGCCTACGAGCAGTACTTC. It encodes CSVARTDAYEQYF.

This chain joins TRBV5-1 and TRBJ1-1; D gene ambiguous. Trimming removed 5 bases from V and 1 base from J, with 12 bases in between. This CDR3 region has 14 residues. Per germline, CDR1 SGHRS and CDR2 YFSETQ. The CDR3 loop is CASSSRATNTEAFF. CDR3 in DNA: TGCGCCAGCAGTTCGCGGGCCACGAACACTGAAGCTTTCTTT.

The V call is TRBV18, the J call TRBJ2-7; 7 nucleotides agree with TRBD2. This CDR3 spans 14 amino acids. The V and J ends lost 2 bases and 3 bases, in that order; junction bases with no gene match: 4. The germline V gene encodes CDR1 KGHSH and CDR2 LQKENI. CDR3 nucleotides: TGTGCCAGCTCACCAATTGGGACTAACTACGAGCAGTACTTC. This codes for CASSPIGTNYEQYF.

V is TRBV6-1 and J is TRBJ1-5; TRBD1 might be the D (6 bases). Germline assignment: CDR1 MNHNS and CDR2 SASEGT. V was shortened by 3 bases and J by 1 base, with 13 bases between the two germline ends. The CDR3 totals 16 residues. CDR3 nucleotide sequence: TGTGCCAGCAGTGAGCGTGGGGGGCTAAGCAATCAGCCCCAGCATTTT. It encodes CASSERGGLSNQPQHF.